This T cell receptor (beta chain) was sequenced for a study of Ad26.COV2.S vaccination and SARS-CoV-2 variants. Treatment: approximately 18 received Ad26.COV2.S at low or high dose, single or two shots; a few received placebo; per-sample allocation not given. Day 63 after the first injection of vaccine or placebo was the sampling time. The table came from immunoSEQ multiplex PCR; TCRdb's copy has only in-frame clones and leaves some out. The table shows 300,000 to 350,000 clones, with about 89% occurring only once. V lost 5 bases and J lost 3; bases outside the gene matches: 3. This CDR3 has 14 residues. The V gene's germline CDR1 is MNHEY and CDR2 SMNVEV (reference sequence).

The sample was peripheral blood, taken in a trial of Ad26.COV2.S vaccine versus placebo. This clonotype originated in a person aged 18-60 years who received the Ad26.COV2.S COVID-19 vaccine or a placebo. The genes are TRBV27 and TRBJ2-7, with 11 bases aligning to TRBD1. CDR3 loop: CASSEGQGVYEQYF. The DNA for the CDR3 is TGTGCCAGCAGTGAGGGACAGGGGGTCTACGAGCAGTACTTC.